This TCR beta chain came from a study of shared clonotypes between healthy human individuals (TCRdb year 2020). Regarding the research as a whole: A few men and a couple of women, aged 18 to 49 years, made up the cohort. To increase sequencing depth and limit assay-specific biases, TCR repertoire library preparation and sequencing were carried out by different laboratories using diverse techniques. For each donor, three plates each were used for CD4 naive and CD4 memory, two plates were used for CD8 naive, and one plate was used for CD8 memory. The study deeply sequenced blood TCR repertoires of about 5 healthy adults to estimate repertoire size and the extent of clonotype sharing between individuals. Each donor's leukapheresis produced roughly between about 0.8 and 8.9 billion PBMCs.

Using the deep immunoSEQ assay, multiplex PCR amplified TCR CDR3 regions from genomic DNA. For each cell subset, the extracted genomic DNA was distributed evenly across all wells of several immunoSEQ 96-well plates, and each plate served as one replicate. For sorted subsets, around 200 ng genomic DNA, equal to 30,000 to 35,000 T cell genomes, was loaded into each replicate PCR. The purified libraries were quantified using a Qubit 3.0 fluorometer, sized with a Bioanalyzer 2100, and then quantified again using the KAPA Library Quantification kit. Each immunoSEQ 96-well plate was sequenced on its own single-read 150-cycle Illumina NextSeq 550 flow cell. In the original analysis: The immunoSEQ output contained only junctional sequences without quality scores, so filtering could not match that applied to full-length reads. Sequences were annotated with PyIR, a Python wrapper for IgBLAST v1.9, and V/J genes and CDR3 were assigned using IMGT germline references. Reads were removed for weak V/J assignments (E-value above 1e-6), missing CDR3, stop codons, out-of-frame junctions, or ambiguous translated residues. V3J clonotypes were defined as sequences sharing an identical inferred V gene, J gene, and CDR3 amino acid sequence. Percentage overlap between repertoires was calculated by dividing the number of shared unique clonotypes by the size of the smaller repertoire. RTK rarefaction, the Chao1 estimator, and Recon v2.1 estimates of unobserved clonotypes were used to assess repertoire richness. OLGA was used to compute generation probabilities for all TCRbeta clonotypes that the gDNA method yielded from a handful of donors. Entries here come from immuneACCESS through TCRdb and include only in-frame sequences with V and J called. Some clones fail to appear in such tables; in the studies checked, an unresolved V gene covers under half of the shortfall, and the cause of the remainder is unknown. V, J and clone size were drawn from that table, and D and trimming were deduced from the DNA. The sample profile shows about 1.1 million clones; 70% to 80% of them were found once. Roughly 0.9% of the sample comes from the top ten.

According to the germline V gene, CDR1 reads SGHRS and CDR2 reads YFSETQ. The CDR3 covers 14 residues, taking in both the cysteine and the phenylalanine. Only the CDR3 region is kept as DNA, spanning 42 bases read in frame from base 1. V is clipped by 4 bases and J by 7 bases, and the sequence between their germline boundaries is 15 bases long. Healthy HIV-negative adults with no recently reported acute infections or vaccinations were included as donors. Only Caucasian adults living in Nashville, Tennessee, USA were represented among the donors. Magnetic negative selection was used to enrich CD4+ T cells, after which naive cells were positively selected on CD45RA and the negative fraction became the memory subset. After blood collection by leukapheresis, PBMCs were isolated using Ficoll-Histopaque density gradient centrifugation and then cryopreserved in the vapor phase of liquid nitrogen. Analytical flow cytometry was used to check the purity and quantity of every magnetically sorted T cell population. Genomic DNA was isolated from each sorted fraction and quantified by UV absorbance on a Nanodrop 2000c.

Concerning this clone itself: Its antigen is unknown. No much larger clone exists at a distance of one base, and base qualities are not known.

Here is what the overall study found, with its caveats: Sampling was restricted to blood, and TCR repertoires in tissues likely differ from the TCR repertoires found in blood. Compared with non-shared clonotypes, the clonotypes found in all four sorted-subset donors had higher generation probabilities. Based on pairwise subsampling, the degree of clonotype sharing among donors was expected to be affected by sequencing depth. Naive subsets generally had larger estimated clonotype richness than memory subsets. The small number of donors limited the genetic and exposure-history diversity represented. Rarefaction of sorted-subset datasets indicated incomplete sequencing despite the large sequencing depth. Sharing across a handful of donors was observed for about 5% of naive CD4, under 4% of naive CD8, roughly 2.3% of memory CD4, and about 0.39% of memory CD8 clonotypes.

This receptor chain uses TRBV5-1 and TRBJ2-1, and the D gene may be TRBD2, 6 bases matching. Sequencing input: memory CD4+ T cells from PBMCs. The cell subset or site label on this specimen signifies: CD45RA-negative fraction. The receptor comes from a young man in good health. Some clones in this sample may be carry-over from other donors' samples. The base sequence is TGCGCCAGCAGCCTCGGGAGCCCCAGTAATGAGCAGTTCTTC. This sequence encodes CASSLGSPSNEQFF.